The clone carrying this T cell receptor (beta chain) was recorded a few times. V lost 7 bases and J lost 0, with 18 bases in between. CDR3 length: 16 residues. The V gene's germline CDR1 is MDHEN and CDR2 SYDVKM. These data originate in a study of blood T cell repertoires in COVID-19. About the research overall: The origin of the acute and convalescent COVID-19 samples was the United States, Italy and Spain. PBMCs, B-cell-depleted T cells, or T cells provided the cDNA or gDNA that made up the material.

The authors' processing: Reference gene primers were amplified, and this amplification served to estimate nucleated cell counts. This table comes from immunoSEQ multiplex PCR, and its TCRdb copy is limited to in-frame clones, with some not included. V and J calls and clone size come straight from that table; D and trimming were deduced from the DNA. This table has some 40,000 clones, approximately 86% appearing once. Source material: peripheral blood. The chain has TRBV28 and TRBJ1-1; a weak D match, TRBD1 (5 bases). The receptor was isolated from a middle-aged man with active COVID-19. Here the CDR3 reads CASNRGRSWVNTEAFF. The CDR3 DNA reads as TGTGCCAGCAATAGGGGCCGGAGCTGGGTGAACACTGAAGCTTTCTTT.